This TCR beta chain is from a study of shared clonotypes between healthy human individuals. Points from the study as a whole: Limitation of the genetic and exposure-history diversity represented came from the few donors. Shared clonotypes: about 5% naive CD4, about 3.5% naive CD8, about 2.5% memory CD4, under 0.5% memory CD8.

As regards this clone: The target antigen is unknown. The same CDR3 is also encoded by other DNA sequences in this sample.

The naive CD8 subset, CD45RO-negative cells positively selected for CCR7, excluded terminally differentiated effector memory CD45RA+ cells. Donation came from healthy HIV-negative adults that had no recent acute infections or vaccinations. Profiling relied on immunoSEQ multiplex PCR, and the TCRdb table lists in-frame clones only, not all of them. The data hold under 2,000,000 clones, with about 94% observed a single time. The germline CDR1 and CDR2 sequences are SGHRS and YFSETQ. CDR3 length: 15 amino acids. Trimming removed 1 base from V and 1 base from J; junction bases left unmatched: 2. The clonotype originates from a man between 18 and 35 years old in good health. The chain couples TRBV5-1 to TRBJ1-1; 9 positions match TRBD1. The sequenced sample consisted of naive CD8+ T cells sorted from blood. CDR3 in amino acids: CASSLRGQGNTEAFF. In DNA form, the CDR3 reads TGCGCCAGCAGCTTGAGGGGACAGGGGAACACTGAAGCTTTCTTT.